These T cell receptor beta chains were read from a single sample in a study of shared clonotypes between healthy human individuals. Libraries were prepared by immunoSEQ multiplex PCR; TCRdb keeps only in-frame clonotypes and omits some of them. The table shows 2 million to 2.5 million clones, with 95% occurring only once. The sample comprised naive CD4+ T cells sorted from blood. These receptors were obtained from a man aged 18 to 30 in good health. CDR3s include the opening cysteine and the closing phenylalanine or tryptophan. A D gene is named only where the DNA matches it firmly. The size field is filled for only some rows; it gives once, few, many or a size class.

TRBV5-5	-	-	TRBJ1-6	CASKEGNNSPLHF	TGTGCCAGCAAAGAGGGGAATAATTCACCCCTCCACTTT
TRBV13	-	-	TRBJ1-1	CASSLQGPNTEAFF	TGTGCCAGCAGCTTACAGGGGCCAAACACTGAAGCTTTCTTT
TRBV11-3	-	-	TRBJ2-1	CASSLDVGPQFF	TGTGCCAGCAGCTTAGATGTGGGGCCTCAGTTCTTC
TRBV6-1	-	-	TRBJ1-2	CASSGQEYGYTF	TGTGCCAGCAGTGGTCAGGAATATGGCTACACCTTC
TRBV6-5	TRBD2	-	TRBJ2-7	CASSYTPIAGSYEQYF	TGTGCCAGCAGTTACACACCGATAGCGGGGTCCTACGAGCAGTACTTC
TRBV7-9	TRBD1	-	TRBJ2-3	CASSLRDRDTQYF	TGTGCCAGCAGCCTCCGGGACAGAGATACGCAGTATTTT
TRBV5-1	TRBD1	-	TRBJ1-2	CASSFGTGYGYTF	TGCGCCAGCAGCTTCGGGACAGGCTATGGCTACACCTTC
TRBV30	-	-	TRBJ1-4	CAWSGRTNEKLFF	TGTGCCTGGAGTGGGCGAACTAATGAAAAACTGTTTTTT
TRBV7-2	-	-	TRBJ2-7	CASSGAEAYEQYF	TGTGCCAGCAGCGGGGCAGAGGCCTACGAGCAGTACTTC
TRBV7-2	TRBD2	-	TRBJ2-3	CASSLGSLAGGADTQYF	TGTGCCAGCAGCTTAGGATCCCTAGCGGGGGGGGCAGATACGCAGTATTTT
TRBV11-2	TRBD1	-	TRBJ2-7	CASSRDRGGYEQYF	TGTGCCAGCAGCCGCGACAGGGGAGGCTACGAGCAGTACTTC
TRBV5-6	-	few	TRBJ1-5	CASSLGQYSNQPQHF	TGTGCCAGCAGCTTGGGACAGTATAGCAATCAGCCCCAGCATTTT
TRBV5-5	-	-	TRBJ1-4	CASSLDGRVNEKLFF	TGTGCCAGCAGCTTGGATGGGCGGGTCAATGAAAAACTGTTTTTT
TRBV19	TRBD1	-	TRBJ2-7	CASSGTGSYEQYF	TGTGCCAGTAGTGGGACAGGTTCCTACGAGCAGTACTTC
TRBV5-8	-	-	TRBJ1-4	CASAPDSNEKLFF	TGTGCCAGCGCTCCGGACAGTAATGAAAAACTGTTTTTT
TRBV6-5	-	-	TRBJ2-2	CASSYSWGSNTGELFF	TGTGCCAGCAGTTACTCGTGGGGGTCGAACACCGGGGAGCTGTTTTTT
TRBV27	TRBD1	-	TRBJ1-2	CASSRQGIDGYTF	TGTGCCAGCAGTCGACAGGGGATAGATGGCTACACCTTC
TRBV2	-	-	TRBJ1-4	CASSEIKRVATNEKLFF	TGTGCCAGCAGTGAAATTAAGCGGGTTGCAACTAATGAAAAACTGTTTTTT
TRBV7-8	TRBD2	once	TRBJ2-3	CASSVYAGLAGGSTDTQYF	TGTGCCAGCAGCGTTTACGCTGGACTAGCGGGGGGAAGCACAGATACGCAGTATTTT
TRBV4-1	-	-	TRBJ2-7	CASSQDRTLVAREQYF	TGCGCCAGCAGCCAAGATAGGACCCTAGTAGCCCGCGAGCAGTACTTC
TRBV2	TRBD1	once	TRBJ1-1	CASKFKKDRGDTEAFF	TGTGCCAGCAAGTTTAAGAAGGACAGGGGGGACACTGAAGCTTTCTTT
TRBV27	TRBD2	-	TRBJ2-5	CASSLIWGGTQYF	TGTGCCAGCAGTCTCATATGGGGGGGGACCCAGTACTTC
TRBV14	TRBD1	-	TRBJ2-7	CASSQDVQWGQGETNVYEQYF	TGTGCCAGCAGCCAAGATGTACAATGGGGACAGGGGGAGACCAACGTTTACGAGCAGTACTTC
TRBV28	-	-	TRBJ1-5	CASRSDAGGNQPQHF	TGTGCCAGCAGGTCCGATGCAGGGGGCAATCAGCCCCAGCATTTT
TRBV20-1	-	-	TRBJ2-5	CSASVEETQYF	TGCAGTGCTAGTGTGGAAGAGACCCAGTACTTC
TRBV11-2	-	-	TRBJ2-2	CASSTYRAGTGELFF	TGTGCCAGCAGCACCTACAGGGCCGGCACCGGGGAGCTGTTTTTT
TRBV5-1	-	-	TRBJ1-2	CASSLNIRGGTKNYGYTF	TGCGCCAGCAGCTTGAACATCAGAGGAGGGACGAAAAACTATGGCTACACCTTC
TRBV2	-	-	TRBJ2-3	CASKAQGWDTQYF	TGTGCCAGCAAAGCTCAGGGCTGGGATACGCAGTATTTT
TRBV4-1	-	-	TRBJ1-2	CASSQPGQRYGYTF	TGCGCCAGCAGCCAACCCGGGCAGAGATATGGCTACACCTTC
TRBV4-2	TRBD1	-	TRBJ2-7	CASSRIPGQQNYEQYF	TGTGCCAGCAGCCGAATCCCGGGACAGCAAAACTACGAGCAGTACTTC
TRBV28	-	-	TRBJ1-4	CASSSREKLFF	TGTGCCAGCAGTTCTCGTGAAAAACTGTTTTTT
TRBV6-5	-	-	TRBJ2-7	CASSYGTGAPYEQYF	TGTGCCAGCAGTTATGGAACCGGGGCCCCGTACGAGCAGTACTTC
TRBV28	-	-	TRBJ2-7	CASSRVVYEQYF	TGTGCCAGCAGTAGGGTCGTCTACGAGCAGTACTTC
TRBV27	-	-	TRBJ2-1	CASSLYGKMENEQFF	TGTGCCAGCAGTTTATACGGGAAAATGGAGAATGAGCAGTTCTTC
TRBV30	TRBD1	-	TRBJ2-3	CATPGQGLNTQYF	TGTGCCACCCCGGGACAGGGGTTGAACACGCAGTATTTT